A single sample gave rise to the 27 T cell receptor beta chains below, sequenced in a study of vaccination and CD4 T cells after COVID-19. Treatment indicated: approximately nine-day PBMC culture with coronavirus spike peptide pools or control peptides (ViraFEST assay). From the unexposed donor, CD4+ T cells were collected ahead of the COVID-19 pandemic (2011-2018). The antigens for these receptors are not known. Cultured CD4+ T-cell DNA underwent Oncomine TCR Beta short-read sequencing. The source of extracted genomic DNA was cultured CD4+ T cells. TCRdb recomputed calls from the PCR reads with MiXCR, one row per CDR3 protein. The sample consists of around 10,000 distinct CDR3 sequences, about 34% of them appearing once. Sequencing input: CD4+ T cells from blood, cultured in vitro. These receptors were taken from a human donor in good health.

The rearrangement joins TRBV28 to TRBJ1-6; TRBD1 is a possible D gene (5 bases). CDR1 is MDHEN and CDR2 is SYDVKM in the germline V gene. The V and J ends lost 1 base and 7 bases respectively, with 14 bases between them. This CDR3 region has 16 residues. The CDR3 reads CASSLFGPGYNSPLHF. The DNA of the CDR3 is TGTGCCAGCAGTTTATTTGGGCCAGGGTACAATTCACCCCTCCACTTT. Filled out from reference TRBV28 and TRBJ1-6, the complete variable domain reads DVKVTQSSRYLVKRTGEKVFLECVQDMDHENMFWYRQDPGLGLRLIYFSYDVKMKEKGDIPEGYSVSREKKERFSLILESASTNQTSMYLCASSLFGPGYNSPLHFGNGTRLTVT.

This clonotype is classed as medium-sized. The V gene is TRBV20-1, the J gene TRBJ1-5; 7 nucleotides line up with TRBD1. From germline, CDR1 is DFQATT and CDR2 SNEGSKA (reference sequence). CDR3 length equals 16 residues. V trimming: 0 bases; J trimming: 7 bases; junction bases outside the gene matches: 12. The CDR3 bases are TGCAGTGCTAGAGATCCTCAGGGGGTGATAGGGCAGCCCCAGCATTTT. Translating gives CSARDPQGVIGQPQHF.

The CDR3 protein is CASSFGTLQETQYF. The CDR3 DNA reads as TGCGCCAGCAGCTTTGGGACACTCCAAGAGACCCAGTACTTC. The V call is TRBV5-1, the J call TRBJ2-5, with D possibly matching TRBD1 (6 bases). V was pared by 2 bases and J by 1 base, with 9 bases between. The CDR3 consists of 14 residues. CDR1 SGHRS and CDR2 YFSETQ come from the germline V gene.

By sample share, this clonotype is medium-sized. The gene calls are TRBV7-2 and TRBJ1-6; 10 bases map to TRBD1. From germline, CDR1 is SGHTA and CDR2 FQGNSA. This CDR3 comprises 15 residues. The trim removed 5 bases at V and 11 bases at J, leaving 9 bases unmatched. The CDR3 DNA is TGTGCCAGCAGCCCCGGGACAGGGGTTAGGGCACCCCTCCACTTT. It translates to CASSPGTGVRAPLHF.

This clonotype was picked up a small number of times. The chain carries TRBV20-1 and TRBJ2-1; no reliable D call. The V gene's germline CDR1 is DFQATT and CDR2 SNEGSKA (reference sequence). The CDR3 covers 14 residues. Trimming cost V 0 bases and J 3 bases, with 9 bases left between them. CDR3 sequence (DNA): TGCAGTGCTAGAGATCTGGATTTCTACAATGAGCAGTTCTTC. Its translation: CSARDLDFYNEQFF.

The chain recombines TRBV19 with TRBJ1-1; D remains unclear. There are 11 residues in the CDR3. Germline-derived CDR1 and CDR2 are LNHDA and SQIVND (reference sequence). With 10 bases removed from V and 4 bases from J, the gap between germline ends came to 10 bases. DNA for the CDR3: TGTGCCACGGCTTCGGGCACTGAAGCTTTCTTT. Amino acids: CATASGTEAFF. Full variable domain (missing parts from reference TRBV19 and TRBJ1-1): DGGITQSPKYLFRKEGQNVTLSCEQNLNHDAMYWYRQDPGQGLRLIYYSQIVNDFQKGDIAEGYSVSREKKESFPLTVTSAQKNPTAFYLCATASGTEAFFGQGTRLTVV.

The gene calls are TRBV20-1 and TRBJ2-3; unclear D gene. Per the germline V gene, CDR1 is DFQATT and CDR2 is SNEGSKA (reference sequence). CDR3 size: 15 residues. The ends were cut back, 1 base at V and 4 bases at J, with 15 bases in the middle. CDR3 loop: CSARVYHGWADTQYF. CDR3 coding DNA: TGCAGTGCTAGAGTTTACCACGGATGGGCAGATACGCAGTATTTT.

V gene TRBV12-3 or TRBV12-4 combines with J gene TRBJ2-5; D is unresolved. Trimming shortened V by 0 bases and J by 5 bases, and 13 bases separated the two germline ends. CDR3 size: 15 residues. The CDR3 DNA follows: TGTGCCAGCAGTTTAGCGTCGGGCAACCCGGAGACCCAGTACTTC. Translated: CASSLASGNPETQYF.

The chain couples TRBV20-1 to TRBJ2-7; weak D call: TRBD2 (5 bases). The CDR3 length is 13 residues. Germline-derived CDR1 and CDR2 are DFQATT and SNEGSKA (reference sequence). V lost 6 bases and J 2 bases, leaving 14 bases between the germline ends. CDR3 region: CSAQAASPYEQYF. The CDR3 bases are TGCAGTGCCCAAGCGGCTAGCCCCTACGAGCAGTACTTC.

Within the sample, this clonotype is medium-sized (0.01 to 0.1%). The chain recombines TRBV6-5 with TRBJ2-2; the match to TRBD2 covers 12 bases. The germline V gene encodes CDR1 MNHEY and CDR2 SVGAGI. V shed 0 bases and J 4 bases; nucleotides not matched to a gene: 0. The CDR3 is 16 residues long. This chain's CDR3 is CASSYSTSGSTGELFF. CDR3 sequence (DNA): TGTGCCAGCAGTTACTCGACTAGCGGGAGCACCGGGGAGCTGTTTTTT.

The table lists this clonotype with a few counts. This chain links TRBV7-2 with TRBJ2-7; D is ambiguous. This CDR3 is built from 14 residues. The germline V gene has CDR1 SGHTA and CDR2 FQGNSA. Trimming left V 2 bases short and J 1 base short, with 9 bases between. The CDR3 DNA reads TGTGCCAGCAGCTTAAGGTCCGCGTCCTACGAGCAGTACTTC. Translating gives CASSLRSASYEQYF. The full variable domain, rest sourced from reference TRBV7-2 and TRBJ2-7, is GAGVSQSPSNKVTEKGKDVELRCDPISGHTALYWYRQSLGQGLEFLIYFQGNSAPDKSGLPSDRFSAERTGGSVSTLTIQRTQQEDSAVYLCASSLRSASYEQYFGPGTRLTVT.

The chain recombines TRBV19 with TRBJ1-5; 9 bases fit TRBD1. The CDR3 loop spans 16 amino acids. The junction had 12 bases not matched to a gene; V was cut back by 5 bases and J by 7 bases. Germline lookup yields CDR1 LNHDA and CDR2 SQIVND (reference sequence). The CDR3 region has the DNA TGTGCCAGTAGTGGACCCGGGACAGGGTCATGGCAGCCCCAGCATTTT. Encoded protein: CASSGPGTGSWQPQHF. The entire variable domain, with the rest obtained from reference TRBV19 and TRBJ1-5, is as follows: DGGITQSPKYLFRKEGQNVTLSCEQNLNHDAMYWYRQDPGQGLRLIYYSQIVNDFQKGDIAEGYSVSREKKESFPLTVTSAQKNPTAFYLCASSGPGTGSWQPQHFGDGTRLSIL.

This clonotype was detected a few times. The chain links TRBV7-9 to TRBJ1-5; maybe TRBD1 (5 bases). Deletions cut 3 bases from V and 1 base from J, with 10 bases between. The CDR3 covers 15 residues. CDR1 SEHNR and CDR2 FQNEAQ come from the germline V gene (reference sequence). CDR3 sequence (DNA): TGTGCCAGCAGCTTGGGTTCAGGGAGCAATCAGCCCCAGCATTTT. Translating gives CASSLGSGSNQPQHF.

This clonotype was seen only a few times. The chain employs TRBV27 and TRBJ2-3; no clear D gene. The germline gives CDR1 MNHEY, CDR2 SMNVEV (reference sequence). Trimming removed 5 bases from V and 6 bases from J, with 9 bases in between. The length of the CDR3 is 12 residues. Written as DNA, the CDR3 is TGTGCCAGCAGTAATACATGGGATACGCAGTATTTT. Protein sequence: CASSNTWDTQYF.

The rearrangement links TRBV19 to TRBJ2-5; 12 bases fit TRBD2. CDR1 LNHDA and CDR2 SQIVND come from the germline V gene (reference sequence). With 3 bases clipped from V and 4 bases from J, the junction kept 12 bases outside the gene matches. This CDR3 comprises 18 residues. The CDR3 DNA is TGTGCCAGTAGTATGACAACTCGGACTAGCGGGGTTCGAGAGACCCAGTACTTC. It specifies CASSMTTRTSGVRETQYF.

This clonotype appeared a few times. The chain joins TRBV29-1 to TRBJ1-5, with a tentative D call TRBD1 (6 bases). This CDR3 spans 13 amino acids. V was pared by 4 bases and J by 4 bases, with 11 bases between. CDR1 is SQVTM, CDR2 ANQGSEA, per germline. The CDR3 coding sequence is TGCAGCGTTGCTGGGGGCGGTAATCAGCCCCAGCATTTT. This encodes CSVAGGGNQPQHF.

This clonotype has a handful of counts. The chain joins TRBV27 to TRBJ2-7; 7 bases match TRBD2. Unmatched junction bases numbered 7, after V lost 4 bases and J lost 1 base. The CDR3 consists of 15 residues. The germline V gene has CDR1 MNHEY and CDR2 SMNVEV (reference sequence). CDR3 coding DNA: TGTGCCAGCAGTTCGTTCGGGGAGGGGTCCTACGAGCAGTACTTC. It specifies CASSSFGEGSYEQYF.

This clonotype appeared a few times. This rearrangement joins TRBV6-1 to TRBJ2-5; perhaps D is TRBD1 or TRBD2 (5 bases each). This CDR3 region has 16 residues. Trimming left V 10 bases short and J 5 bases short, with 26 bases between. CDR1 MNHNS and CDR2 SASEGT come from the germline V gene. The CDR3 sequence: CATQGRRTGKGETQYF. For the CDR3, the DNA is TGTGCCACCCAGGGCCGGAGAACCGGGAAGGGGGAGACCCAGTACTTC.

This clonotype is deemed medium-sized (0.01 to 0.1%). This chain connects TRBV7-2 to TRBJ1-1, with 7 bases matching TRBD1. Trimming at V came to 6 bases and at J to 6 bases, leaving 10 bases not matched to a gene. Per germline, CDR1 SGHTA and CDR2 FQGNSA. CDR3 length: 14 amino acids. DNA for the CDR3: TGTGCCAGCAGACCTATGCAGGGGGTCGCTGAAGCTTTCTTT. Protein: CASRPMQGVAEAFF.

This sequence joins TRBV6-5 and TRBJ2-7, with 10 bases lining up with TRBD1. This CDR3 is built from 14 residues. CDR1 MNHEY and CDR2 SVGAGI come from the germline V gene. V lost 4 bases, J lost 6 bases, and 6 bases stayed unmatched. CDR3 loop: CASSFGQGGTEQYF. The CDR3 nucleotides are TGTGCCAGCAGTTTCGGACAGGGGGGTACCGAGCAGTACTTC.

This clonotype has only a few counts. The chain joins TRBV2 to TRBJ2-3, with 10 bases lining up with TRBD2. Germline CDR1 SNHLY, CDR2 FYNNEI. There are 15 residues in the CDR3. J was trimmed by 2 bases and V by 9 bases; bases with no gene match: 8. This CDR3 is CASKPLAGATDTQYF. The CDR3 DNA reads TGTGCCAGTAAACCCCTAGCGGGAGCCACAGATACGCAGTATTTT.

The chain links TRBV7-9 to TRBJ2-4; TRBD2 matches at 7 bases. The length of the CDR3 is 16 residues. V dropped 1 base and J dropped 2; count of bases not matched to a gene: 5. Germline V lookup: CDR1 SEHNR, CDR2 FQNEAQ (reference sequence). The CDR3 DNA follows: TGTGCCAGCAGCTTAGGCGGGAGCATGACCAAAAACATTCAGTACTTC. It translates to CASSLGGSMTKNIQYF.

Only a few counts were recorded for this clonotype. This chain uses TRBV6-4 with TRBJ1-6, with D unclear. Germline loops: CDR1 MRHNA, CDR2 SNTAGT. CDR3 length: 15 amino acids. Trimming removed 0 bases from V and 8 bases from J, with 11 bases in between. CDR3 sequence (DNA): TGTGCCAGCAGTGACTCTCGATGGGTTGATTCACCCCTCCACTTT. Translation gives CASSDSRWVDSPLHF.

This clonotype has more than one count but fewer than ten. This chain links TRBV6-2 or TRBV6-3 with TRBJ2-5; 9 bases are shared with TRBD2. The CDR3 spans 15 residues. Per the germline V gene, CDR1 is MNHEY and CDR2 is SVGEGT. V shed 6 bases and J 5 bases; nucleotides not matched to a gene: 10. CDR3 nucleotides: TGTGCCAGCAGCCTCGGTAGCGGGAGAAGGGAGACCCAGTACTTC. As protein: CASSLGSGRRETQYF.

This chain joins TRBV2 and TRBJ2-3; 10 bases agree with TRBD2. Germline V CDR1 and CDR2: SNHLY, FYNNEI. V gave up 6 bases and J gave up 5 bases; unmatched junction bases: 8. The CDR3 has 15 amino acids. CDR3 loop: CASSPRAGGGDTQYF. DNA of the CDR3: TGTGCCAGCAGCCCTCGAGCGGGAGGGGGAGATACGCAGTATTTT.

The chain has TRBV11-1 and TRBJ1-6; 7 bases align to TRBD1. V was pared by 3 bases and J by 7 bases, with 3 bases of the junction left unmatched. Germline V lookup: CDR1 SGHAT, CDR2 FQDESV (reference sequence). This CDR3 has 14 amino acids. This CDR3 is CASSLQQGNSPLHF. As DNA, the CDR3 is TGTGCCAGCAGCTTGCAACAGGGGAATTCACCCCTCCACTTT.

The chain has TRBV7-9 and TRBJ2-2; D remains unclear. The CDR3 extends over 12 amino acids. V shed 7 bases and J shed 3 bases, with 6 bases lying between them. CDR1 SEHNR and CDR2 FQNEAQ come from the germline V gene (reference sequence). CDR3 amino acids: CASTVDTGELFF. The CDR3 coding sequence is TGTGCCAGCACCGTCGACACCGGGGAGCTGTTTTTT.